These 19 T cell receptor beta chains were sequenced from one sample in a study of cytomegalovirus exposure and HLA in healthy donors. A multiplex PCR was run with 60 Vbeta primers and 13 Jbeta primers. Here immunoSEQ multiplex PCR was the method, and the copy in TCRdb shows in-frame clones only, minus some. The table lists 150,000 to 200,000 clones, around 62% of them singletons. Sequences were obtained from PBMCs. The source is a man in his forties or fifties in good health and CMV-seronegative.

With respect to this clone: Additional DNA sequences in this sample encode the identical CDR3. The chain has TRBV7-3 and TRBJ1-1, with D possibly TRBD1 on 5 matching bases. With 1 base removed from V and 4 bases from J, the gap between germline ends came to 10 bases. Germline CDR1 is SGHTA and CDR2 is FQGTGA. This CDR3 has 14 amino acids. CDR3 nucleotide sequence: TGTGCCAGCAGCTTAATGGGGCCGGGCACTGAAGCTTTCTTT. It translates to CASSLMGPGTEAFF.

The J gene is TRBJ2-2, the V gene TRBV5-1; maybe TRBD2 (6 bases). The germline V gene encodes CDR1 SGHRS and CDR2 YFSETQ. V was cut by 0 bases and J by 3 bases, with 12 bases left in between. The CDR3 has 16 residues. The CDR3 coding sequence is TGCGCCAGCAGCTTGGGGTCGGGGGTCCACACCGGGGAGCTGTTTTTT. This sequence encodes CASSLGSGVHTGELFF.

There are a few counts of this clone. CDR3 amino acids: CASSVDSTNTEAFF. Written as DNA, the CDR3 is TGTGCCAGCAGCGTGGACAGTACGAACACTGAAGCTTTCTTT. The chain employs TRBV9 and TRBJ1-1; tentatively, D is TRBD1 (6 bases). V lost 2 bases, J lost 1 base, and 9 bases lay in between. The CDR3 spans 14 residues. Germline V gives CDR1 SGDLS, CDR2 YYNGEE.

The chain carries TRBV6-1 and TRBJ1-5; D is undetermined. V was shortened by 4 bases and J by 3 bases, with 19 bases between the two germline ends. In germline, CDR1 is MNHNS, CDR2 SASEGT. This CDR3 has 17 residues. CDR3 loop: CASSGDSTRRPNQPQHF. The DNA of the CDR3 is TGTGCCAGCAGTGGTGACTCGACCAGACGACCCAATCAGCCCCAGCATTTT.

This clone showed up just a few times. The chain has TRBV6-5 and TRBJ1-2; no clear D. Germline V lookup: CDR1 MNHEY, CDR2 SVGAGI. The V end lost 4 bases, the J end lost 3 bases, and 15 bases lay between the germline ends. The CDR3 sequence is 15 residues long. CDR3 in amino acids: CASSSGSSLYYGYTF. CDR3 in DNA: TGTGCCAGCAGTTCCGGGTCATCTTTGTACTATGGCTACACCTTC.

This chain uses TRBV6-4 with TRBJ2-3; 7 nucleotides match TRBD1. This CDR3 is built from 13 residues. Germline CDR1 reads MRHNA; CDR2 reads SNTAGT. V was clipped by 6 bases and J by 1 base; unmatched bases: 1. The CDR3 DNA reads TGTGCCAGCAGAGGGACAGGCACAGATACGCAGTATTTT. It translates to CASRGTGTDTQYF.

The chain carries TRBV5-1 and TRBJ2-7; TRBD1 agrees at 8 bases. This CDR3 is 15 amino acids long. Per germline, CDR1 SGHRS and CDR2 YFSETQ. The V segment lost 4 bases and the J segment 2 bases; nucleotides outside the gene matches: 8. For the CDR3, the DNA is TGCGCCAGCAGCCTCCCAGGGGACAGGACCTACGAGCAGTACTTC. Its protein is CASSLPGDRTYEQYF.

This clone was observed a handful of times. The gene calls are TRBV27 and TRBJ1-5; TRBD1 matches at 9 bases. Trimming took 5 bases from V and 3 from J; bases not matched to a gene: 14. CDR3 length equals 18 residues. Germline assignment: CDR1 MNHEY and CDR2 SMNVEV (reference sequence). This CDR3 is CASSPQFIGTGFNQPQHF. CDR3 nucleotide sequence: TGTGCCAGCAGTCCCCAGTTTATCGGGACAGGGTTCAATCAGCCCCAGCATTTT.

In its sample, this clone was seen once. J is TRBJ2-6 and V is TRBV6-6; tentative D call: TRBD1 (5 bases). Germline CDR1 MNHNY, CDR2 SVGAGI (reference sequence). V was pared by 2 bases and J by 0 bases, with 5 bases between. This CDR3 is 15 amino acids long. The CDR3 DNA is TGTGCCAGCAGTTACCAGGGCTCTGGGGCCAACGTCCTGACTTTC. Translated: CASSYQGSGANVLTF.

As to this clone: Other DNA sequences within the sample encode an identical CDR3. The rearrangement uses TRBV7-9 and TRBJ2-5; 9 bases match TRBD1. Germline CDR1 and CDR2: SEHNR and FQNEAQ (reference sequence). The length of the CDR3 is 16 residues. The trim removed 5 bases at V and 5 bases at J, leaving 12 bases unmatched. The CDR3 sequence is CASSPDRDREWETQYF. The CDR3 DNA sequence: TGTGCCAGCAGCCCGGATCGGGACAGGGAGTGGGAGACCCAGTACTTC.

The chain joins TRBV6-1 to TRBJ2-7; 7 bases match TRBD2. Germline assignment: CDR1 MNHNS and CDR2 SASEGT. V gave up 0 bases and J gave up 4 bases; unmatched junction bases: 3. The CDR3 consists of 14 residues. The DNA of the CDR3 is TGTGCCAGCAGTGAAGCGCTGCGGGGGTACGAGCAGTACTTC. This codes for CASSEALRGYEQYF.

V usage is TRBV29-1 and J usage is TRBJ2-5, with D perhaps TRBD1 (6 bases). The J call may be wrong; the DNA end is better matched by TRBJ2-7. The CDR3 runs 12 residues. Germline lookup yields CDR1 SQVTM and CDR2 ANQGSEA. CDR3 residues: CSVDQGLGEQYF. The CDR3 DNA sequence: TGCAGCGTTGATCAGGGGCTAGGCGAGCAGTACTTC.

This sequence joins TRBV12-5 and TRBJ2-7, with TRBD1 matching over 8 bases. J lost 3 bases, V lost 7 bases, and 5 bases had no gene match. Germline values: CDR1 LGHNT, CDR2 FRNRAP. CDR3 length: 13 amino acids. CDR3 loop: CASAIDRGYEQYF. The CDR3 nucleotides are TGTGCTAGTGCCATAGACAGGGGCTACGAGCAGTACTTC.

This chain connects TRBV15 to TRBJ1-6, with D possibly matching TRBD1 (5 bases). Trimming shortened V by 2 bases and J by 10 bases, and 15 bases separated the two germline ends. The germline gives CDR1 LNHNV, CDR2 YYDKDF (reference sequence). The CDR3 is 15 amino acids. CDR3 amino acids: CATSRLQGLESPLHF. The CDR3 nucleotides are TGTGCCACCAGCAGACTCCAGGGTTTAGAGTCACCCCTCCACTTT.

CDR3 loop: CASSLEGNYGYTF. The CDR3 DNA follows: TGCGCCAGCAGCTTGGAGGGGAACTATGGCTACACCTTC. V and J are TRBV5-1 and TRBJ1-2; possibly TRBD1 for D (5 bases). The CDR3 spans 13 residues. V was shortened by 0 bases and J by 2 bases, with 5 bases between the two germline ends. CDR1 and CDR2 (germline): SGHRS, YFSETQ.

The CDR3 region is CAWSPSGTNEQYF. The CDR3 DNA is TGTGCCTGGAGTCCTAGCGGGACCAACGAGCAGTACTTC. The chain couples TRBV30 to TRBJ2-7; 9 nucleotides match TRBD2. CDR3 size: 13 residues. Germline loops: CDR1 GTSNPN, CDR2 SVGIG (reference sequence). The V segment lost 2 bases and the J segment 5 bases; nucleotides outside the gene matches: 4. Supplemented by reference TRBV30 and TRBJ2-7, the full variable domain reads SQTIHQWPATLVQPVGSPLSLECTVEGTSNPNLYWYRQAAGRGLQLLFYSVGIGQISSEVPQNLSASRPQDRQFILSSKKLLLSDSGFYLCAWSPSGTNEQYFGPGTRLTVT.

The genes are TRBV6-5 and TRBJ1-5, with D unclear. The CDR3 covers 15 residues. The V end lost 6 bases, the J end lost 4 bases, and 16 bases lay between the germline ends. Germline V gene lookup returns CDR1 MNHEY and CDR2 SVGAGI. The CDR3 here is CASSPTVIRNQPQHF. In DNA form, the CDR3 reads TGTGCCAGCAGCCCCACAGTGATTAGGAATCAGCCCCAGCATTTT.

J is TRBJ2-7 and V is TRBV5-1; unclear D gene. Germline CDR1 is SGHRS and CDR2 is YFSETQ. V was clipped by 2 bases and J by 2 bases, with 14 bases between them. CDR3 length: 15 residues. Written as DNA, the CDR3 is TGCGCCAGCAGCTTCGCAGAGGCTCGCACCTACGAGCAGTACTTC. It translates to CASSFAEARTYEQYF.

This rearrangement joins TRBV10-3 to TRBJ2-5; 14 bases map to TRBD2. Germline CDR1 ENHRY, CDR2 SYGVKD. Unmatched junction bases numbered 8, after V lost 5 bases and J lost 3 bases. CDR3 length: 17 residues. The CDR3 spells CAISPGLAGAGEETQYF. The CDR3 region has the DNA TGTGCCATCAGTCCGGGACTAGCGGGAGCCGGGGAAGAGACCCAGTACTTC.